Listed here are 25 T cell receptor beta chains from one sample, sequenced in a study of vaccination effects on CD4 cells after COVID-19. Subsequent to a culture period of less than twelve days, CD4+ T cells were isolated. TCRdb's copy holds only in-frame clones and misses some; the assay was immunoSEQ multiplex PCR. The repertoire holds 40,000 or so clones, around 74% seen once, with over 2.5% in the top ten. These TCRs' antigens remain unknown. Sequencing used CD4+ T cells from PBMCs cultured without peptide, obtained before COVID-19 vaccination. These receptors all come from a human donor who received a COVID-19 vaccine.

The chain links TRBV6-5 to TRBJ1-2; 8 nucleotides agree with TRBD1. The CDR3 covers 15 residues. V lost 6 bases, J lost 8 bases, and 14 bases stayed unmatched. Germline V gene sequence: CDR1 MNHEY, CDR2 SVGAGI. CDR3: CASSHGAGGAGGYTF. In nucleotides, the CDR3 is TGTGCCAGCAGCCACGGGGCAGGGGGCGCGGGGGGCTACACCTTC.

The gene calls are TRBV12-3 or TRBV12-4 and TRBJ2-2, with TRBD1 matching 7 bases. The CDR3 is 13 amino acids. CDR3 nucleotide sequence: TGTGCAGCTATGGGACAGATCACCGGGGAGCTGTTTTTT. It yields the protein CAAMGQITGELFF.

The genes are TRBV18 and TRBJ1-6; D unresolved. The CDR3 has 14 residues. V lost 1 base to trimming and J lost 8 bases, with 9 bases between them. Germline V gene lookup returns CDR1 KGHSH and CDR2 LQKENI. The CDR3 coding sequence is TGTGCCAGCTCACCACAGGGATCTGATTCACCCCTCCACTTT. As protein: CASSPQGSDSPLHF.

This chain joins TRBV18 and TRBJ2-1; no clear D gene. This CDR3 region has 13 residues. The germline V and J ends were trimmed by 4 bases and 8 bases, with 12 bases remaining between them. The germline gives CDR1 KGHSH, CDR2 LQKENI. The CDR3 is CASSQRTPDEQFF. The CDR3 DNA reads as TGTGCCAGCTCACAAAGAACTCCCGATGAGCAGTTCTTC.

In this sample, this clone turned up a few times. This chain joins TRBV10-1 and TRBJ1-1; TRBD1 might be the D (6 bases). Germline-derived CDR1 and CDR2 are WNHNN and SYGVQD (reference sequence). Trimming shortened V by 2 bases and J by 0 bases, and 16 bases separated the two germline ends. The CDR3 covers 17 residues. The DNA for the CDR3 is TGCGCCAGCAGTGAGGGGGAAGGACAGCCGATGAACACTGAAGCTTTCTTT. It is translated as CASSEGEGQPMNTEAFF.

The genes are TRBV6-1 and TRBJ1-6; 9 nucleotides agree with TRBD1. V was clipped by 2 bases and J by 7 bases; unmatched bases: 9. Germline values: CDR1 MNHNS, CDR2 SASEGT. The CDR3 loop spans 17 amino acids. CDR3 in amino acids: CASSELGQGTSNSPLHF. Here the CDR3 DNA reads TGTGCCAGCAGTGAATTGGGACAGGGCACATCGAATTCACCCCTCCACTTT.

The V call is TRBV5-1, the J call TRBJ1-1, with D possibly being TRBD1 (5 bases). The length of the CDR3 is 13 residues. Germline-derived CDR1 and CDR2 are SGHRS and YFSETQ. The V end lost 1 base, the J end lost 13 bases, and 17 bases lay between the germline ends. CDR3 in DNA: TGCGCCAGCAGCTTGAAGGGTTCAGGGCCGGTTTTCTTT. The encoded protein is CASSLKGSGPVFF.

This clone was picked up a small number of times. The chain recombines TRBV19 with TRBJ1-3; D remains unclear. V was pared by 7 bases and J by 11 bases, with 15 bases between. The CDR3 loop spans 12 amino acids. Germline CDR1 is LNHDA and CDR2 is SQIVND (reference sequence). The CDR3 loop is CASTHGPDPIYF. Written as DNA, the CDR3 is TGTGCCAGTACCCACGGACCGGACCCCATATATTTT.

J is TRBJ2-2 and V is TRBV12-5; perhaps D is TRBD1 or TRBD2 (6 bases each). The CDR3 extends over 14 amino acids. The ends were cut back, 5 bases at V and 4 bases at J, with 11 bases in the middle. Germline CDR1 is LGHNT and CDR2 is FRNRAP. The CDR3 spells CASGRGLGTGELFF. CDR3 bases: TGTGCTAGTGGTCGGGGGCTGGGCACCGGGGAGCTGTTTTTT. The complete variable domain, with remaining parts taken from reference TRBV12-5 and TRBJ2-2, reads DARVTQTPRHKVTEMGQEVTMRCQPILGHNTVFWYRQTMMQGLELLAYFRNRAPLDDSGMPKDRFSAEMPDATLATLKIQPSEPRDSAVYFCASGRGLGTGELFFGEGSRLTVL.

The V and J genes are TRBV5-5 and TRBJ1-2; unclear D gene. Germline V CDR1 and CDR2: SGHKS, YYEKEE (reference sequence). V was pared by 0 bases and J by 4 bases, with 13 bases between. This CDR3 comprises 15 residues. The CDR3 here is CASSLDPTSFYGYTF. The CDR3 DNA reads as TGTGCCAGCAGCTTGGACCCAACCTCCTTCTATGGCTACACCTTC.

V is TRBV18 and J is TRBJ1-1; 8 positions agree with TRBD1. V shed 3 bases and J 3 bases; nucleotides not matched to a gene: 9. Germline V gene data show CDR1 as KGHSH and CDR2 as LQKENI. The CDR3 runs to 16 residues. CDR3 residues: CASSPFYRGADTEAFF. CDR3 bases: TGTGCCAGCTCACCTTTCTACAGGGGGGCGGACACTGAAGCTTTCTTT.

The sample holds a few counts of this clone. The V gene is TRBV19, the J gene TRBJ1-2, with D perhaps matching TRBD1 (5 bases). Trimming removed 7 bases at V and 4 bases at J, with 19 bases between. Germline CDR1 and CDR2: LNHDA and SQIVND (reference sequence). This CDR3 has 15 amino acids. CDR3 in DNA: TGTGCCAGTACGATAGTGGGGCGGCGGGCCTATGGCTACACCTTC. Protein sequence: CASTIVGRRAYGYTF.

This clone has more than one count but fewer than ten. The CDR3 coding sequence is TGCGCCAGCAGCCGGACTAGCGGGAGCTACAATGAGCAGTTCTTC. Residues: CASSRTSGSYNEQFF. The chain recombines TRBV5-1 with TRBJ2-1; 13 nucleotides align to TRBD2. The germline V gene has CDR1 SGHRS and CDR2 YFSETQ. The CDR3 is made up of 15 amino acids. Losses at the gene ends were 4 bases for V and 3 bases for J; bases not matched to a gene: 1.

The rearrangement uses TRBV10-3 and TRBJ2-5, with a weak D call TRBD2 (5 bases). This CDR3 is built from 11 residues. CDR1 and CDR2 from the germline V gene are ENHRY and SYGVKD. V lost 10 bases and J lost 2, with 8 bases in between. The CDR3 DNA is TGTGCCACCGCGGGTCAAGAGACCCAGTACTTC. It codes for CATAGQETQYF.

This chain connects TRBV6-2 or TRBV6-3 to TRBJ1-1, with 10 bases identical to TRBD1. CDR1 MNHEY and CDR2 SVGEGT come from the germline V gene. With 6 bases clipped from V and 1 base from J, the junction kept 5 bases outside the gene matches. The CDR3 runs 15 residues. The CDR3 DNA is TGTGCCAGCAGCCAGGGGGACAGGGGGAACACTGAAGCTTTCTTT. It is translated as CASSQGDRGNTEAFF.

This clone came up once. The chain is built from TRBV7-9 and TRBJ1-4; D gene uncertain. Germline loops: CDR1 SEHNR, CDR2 FQNEAQ (reference sequence). The V end lost 1 base, the J end lost 4 bases, and 10 bases lay between the germline ends. The CDR3 totals 15 residues. The CDR3 region is CASSLGDRSNEKLFF. DNA of the CDR3: TGTGCCAGCAGCTTAGGGGATCGTAGTAATGAAAAACTGTTTTTT.

This clone was picked up a small number of times. The rearrangement links TRBV14 to TRBJ1-3, with D maybe TRBD1 (5 bases). The germline gives CDR1 SGHDN, CDR2 FVKESK. The ends were cut back, 4 bases at V and 10 bases at J, with 17 bases in the middle. The CDR3 runs 14 residues. The CDR3 is CASSPLGGPGTIYF. The CDR3 region has the DNA TGTGCCAGCAGCCCCCTCGGGGGTCCAGGGACCATATATTTT.

The chain combines TRBV18 with TRBJ1-2; D may be TRBD1 (5 bases). This CDR3 is 14 amino acids long. V shed 2 bases and J shed 4 bases, with 11 bases lying between them. CDR1 and CDR2 (germline): KGHSH, LQKENI. CDR3 DNA sequence: TGTGCCAGCTCACCAGGGGGAGAGAGCTATGGCTACACCTTC. It yields the protein CASSPGGESYGYTF.

This clone turned up a few times. The rearrangement uses TRBV5-4 and TRBJ1-1; D not certain. V lost 4 bases to trimming and J lost 7 bases, with 20 bases between them. CDR1 is SGHNT and CDR2 is YYREEE in the germline V gene (reference sequence). The CDR3 has 15 amino acids. The CDR3 nucleotides are TGTGCCAGCAGCCTGGCCCCTAAGGGCCAGGATGAAGCTTTCTTT. This codes for CASSLAPKGQDEAFF.

The genes are TRBV6-5 and TRBJ1-2; tentatively, D is TRBD1 (5 bases). The length of the CDR3 is 15 residues. From germline, CDR1 is MNHEY and CDR2 SVGAGI. V lost 4 bases, J lost 0 bases, and 12 bases lay in between. CDR3 nucleotide sequence: TGTGCCAGCAGTTTGGGGGGAGGCCCTAACTATGGCTACACCTTC. Translation: CASSLGGGPNYGYTF.

V usage is TRBV30 and J usage is TRBJ1-5; no firm D call. The CDR3 consists of 16 residues. CDR1 GTSNPN and CDR2 SVGIG come from the germline V gene (reference sequence). V dropped 3 bases and J dropped 0 bases, with 15 bases sitting between them. CDR3 region: CAWSRGAANSNQPQHF. The CDR3 coding sequence is TGTGCCTGGAGCCGCGGCGCGGCGAATAGCAATCAGCCCCAGCATTTT.

The J gene is TRBJ2-4, the V gene TRBV27, with a possible D match to TRBD1 (6 bases). The CDR3 covers 18 residues. Germline CDR1 and CDR2: MNHEY and SMNVEV (reference sequence). With 5 bases removed from V and 0 bases from J, the gap between germline ends came to 20 bases. The CDR3 DNA follows: TGTGCCAGCAGTCCTCAGGGGACCAGCGCCCTAGCCAAAAACATTCAGTACTTC. Protein product: CASSPQGTSALAKNIQYF.

The rearrangement joins TRBV2 to TRBJ1-2; 11 positions agree with TRBD1. The CDR3 is made up of 13 amino acids. Trimming took 9 bases from V and 5 from J; bases not matched to a gene: 5. Germline V gene sequence: CDR1 SNHLY, CDR2 FYNNEI. Written as DNA, the CDR3 is TGTGCCAGTCGGGACAGGGGGGTTTATGGCTACACCTTC. It encodes CASRDRGVYGYTF.

The V call is TRBV9, the J call TRBJ2-2; 9 bases align to TRBD1. The CDR3 extends over 16 amino acids. The germline gives CDR1 SGDLS, CDR2 YYNGEE. V shed 4 bases, J shed 4 bases, and the junction held 8 bases outside the gene matches. The CDR3 bases are TGTGCCAGCAGCAAAACCGGGACAGGGATCACCGGGGAGCTGTTTTTT. It specifies CASSKTGTGITGELFF.

DNA for the CDR3: TGTGCCTGGAGTGTAGGGGAGACCCAGTACTTC. This translates into CAWSVGETQYF. This sequence joins TRBV30 and TRBJ2-5; D ambiguous. CDR3 length: 11 amino acids. The V end lost 0 bases, the J end lost 5 bases, and 4 bases lay between the germline ends. Germline V lookup: CDR1 GTSNPN, CDR2 SVGIG (reference sequence).